The source of this TCR beta chain is a study of response to subunit inactivated influenza vaccine. The CDR3 is made up of 14 amino acids. V gave up 10 bases and J gave up 7 bases; unmatched junction bases: 13. CDR1 is LNHDA, CDR2 SQIVND, per germline (reference sequence). To note about this clonotype: Antigen unknown. This may come from a read error, since a much larger clone is one base off.

Broader study findings: Authors suggested each seasonal influenza vaccination recruits few new T cells.

TCRdb reprocessed the RT-PCR reads via MiXCR and lists one record per CDR3 protein. Among roughly 520,000 distinct CDR3 sequences listed, roughly 25% were seen once. V and J are TRBV19 and TRBJ1-5; 7 nucleotides align to TRBD1. This specimen was CD4+ T cells sorted from PBMCs, taken approximately 5 days after vaccination. The receptor was derived from a man aged 45-60 years who received an inactivated influenza vaccine. The CDR3 reads CATSGTEVGQPQHF. The CDR3 DNA reads TGTGCCACCTCGGGGACAGAAGTAGGCCAGCCCCAGCATTTT.